Given below is one TCR beta chain in context. Its cognate antigen is unknown. Profiling relied on immunoSEQ multiplex PCR, and the TCRdb table lists in-frame clones only, not all of them. The sample holds hundreds of thousands of clones, 73% seen once. Germline V gene sequence: CDR1 SGHVS, CDR2 FNYEAQ. V shed 5 bases, J shed 0 bases, and the junction held 14 bases outside the gene matches. The CDR3 has 19 residues. This specimen comes from a study of shared clonotypes between healthy human individuals. Study-level background: The people who gave samples were a couple of women and three men aged 18 to 49.

Points from the study as a whole: Clonotypes which were not shared had lower generation probabilities than clonotypes that all four donors shared. Naive CD4 clonotype sharing across a few donors was 4.5% to 6%.

The TCR comes from a woman in her twenties or thirties in good health. The rearrangement links TRBV7-6 to TRBJ2-1; 9 nucleotides match TRBD2. Input material: memory CD4+ T cells sorted from blood. Subset: CD45RA-negative fraction. This CDR3 is CASSRTVAGDDNSYNEQFF. CDR3 DNA sequence: TGTGCCAGCAGCCGGACCGTAGCGGGGGACGATAACTCCTACAATGAGCAGTTCTTC.